Listed below are T cell receptor beta chains from one sample, sequenced in a study of cytomegalovirus exposure and HLA in healthy donors. Here immunoSEQ multiplex PCR was the method, and the copy in TCRdb shows in-frame clones only, minus some. The sample lists around 69,000 clones, roughly 67% seen once, with less than 9% in the top ten. Sequencing input: PBMCs. The receptors were sampled from a man aged 40-55 years in good health and CMV-seropositive. Each CDR3 is given with its conserved first and last residue. The D gene is left open where the match is weak. Only part of the rows carry a size: once, few, many, or a class if the clone is expanded.

>TRBJ1-1|.|TRBV5-4|.
TGTGCCAGCAGCTTGTCTCGGGGGGCGGGTGAAGCTTTCTTT
CASSLSRGAGEAFF
>TRBJ2-6|.|TRBV27|TRBD1
TGTGCCAGCAGTCACGCCGGGACAGGGGTCTCTGGGGCCAACGTCCTGACTTTC
CASSHAGTGVSGANVLTF
>TRBJ2-7|.|TRBV6-6|.
TGTGCCAGCTATTCTAGAGACAGCCGTGGGGAGCAGTACTTC
CASYSRDSRGEQYF
>TRBJ2-3|.|TRBV6-1|TRBD2
TGTGCCAGCAGTGAAAGTCGGTTCAGCGGGGGAGAAGATACGCAGTATTTT
CASSESRFSGGEDTQYF
>TRBJ1-1|.|TRBV11-2|.
TGTGCCAGCAGCTTCTCGGGGATGAACACTGAAGCTTTCTTT
CASSFSGMNTEAFF
>TRBJ1-2|.|TRBV10-3|.
TGTGCCATCCAGACTAGTAGGAGCCTCGCAAGCCCATCCTATGGCTACACCTTC
CAIQTSRSLASPSYGYTF
>TRBJ1-1|.|TRBV11-2|.
TGTGCCAGCAGCTTACTAGTCACTGAAGCTTTCTTT
CASSLLVTEAFF
>TRBJ2-7|.|TRBV28|TRBD2
TGTGCCAGCAGCTCCGGAGCGGGAGGGCCGGGAGAGCAGTACTTC
CASSSGAGGPGEQYF
>TRBJ2-7|few|TRBV5-1|TRBD1
TGCGCCAGCAGCCCTAGTCCGGGACAGGGACCCTACGAGCAGTACTTC
CASSPSPGQGPYEQYF
>TRBJ2-7|few|TRBV5-1|.
TGCGCCAGCAGCTTGGCTGGGACAAGCTCCTACGAGCAGTACTTC
CASSLAGTSSYEQYF
>TRBJ1-1|.|TRBV5-4|.
TGTGCCAGCAGCTTGGAGAGGGCGAACACTGAAGCTTTCTTT
CASSLERANTEAFF
>TRBJ1-1|.|TRBV19|.
TGTGCCAGTAGTCCCTCACCCCCCGGGAACACTGAAGCTTTCTTT
CASSPSPPGNTEAFF
>TRBJ1-5|.|TRBV6-1|.
TGTGCCAGCAGTATTCTTAATCAGCCCCAGCATTTT
CASSILNQPQHF
>TRBJ1-2|.|TRBV5-1|TRBD1
TGCGCCAGCAGCTTGTTTCCGGGACAGGGAAATTATGGCTACACCTTC
CASSLFPGQGNYGYTF
>TRBJ1-2|.|TRBV7-3|TRBD1
TGTGCCAGCAGCCCGGACAGGGAGGCTGGCTACACCTTC
CASSPDREAGYTF
>TRBJ1-2|.|TRBV9|.
TGTGCCAGCAGCGTAGCTCCAGGGTCCGGCTACACCTTC
CASSVAPGSGYTF
>TRBJ2-3|.|TRBV5-6|.
TGTGCCAGCACGGGCGGGACTAGCACAGATACGCAGTATTTT
CASTGGTSTDTQYF
>TRBJ2-3|.|TRBV9|.
TGTGCCAGCAGCTCTCAGGCAGATACGCAGTATTTT
CASSSQADTQYF
>TRBJ1-5|.|TRBV28|.
TGTGCCAGCAGTTTCCCCACCTACCCTGGGCAGGTTATGATTGGTAGCAATCAGCCCCAGCATTTT
CASSFPTYPGQVMIGSNQPQHF
>TRBJ1-1|.|TRBV6-5|TRBD1
TGTGCCAGCAGTTCGGACAGGGTTGGAGCTTTCTTT
CASSSDRVGAFF